This T cell receptor (beta chain) comes out of a study of blood T cell repertoires in COVID-19. Data came from immunoSEQ multiplex PCR; TCRdb stores just in-frame clones and leaves some out. The table lists some 330,000 clones, roughly four fifths of them singletons. CDR3 length: 18 amino acids. Germline V CDR1 and CDR2: SGHTA, FQGNSA. J gave up 4 bases and V 5 bases, and 11 bases lay outside the gene matches. The sequenced sample was PBMCs or T cells enriched from blood (not recorded which). This chain uses TRBV7-2 with TRBJ2-7, with TRBD2 identical over 16 bases. The sequence came from a woman aged 45-59 years who had recovered from COVID-19. CDR3 nucleotide sequence: TGTGCCAGCAGCCCACGAGGGACTAGCGGGGGGGCCCTATACGAGCAGTACTTC. As protein: CASSPRGTSGGALYEQYF.